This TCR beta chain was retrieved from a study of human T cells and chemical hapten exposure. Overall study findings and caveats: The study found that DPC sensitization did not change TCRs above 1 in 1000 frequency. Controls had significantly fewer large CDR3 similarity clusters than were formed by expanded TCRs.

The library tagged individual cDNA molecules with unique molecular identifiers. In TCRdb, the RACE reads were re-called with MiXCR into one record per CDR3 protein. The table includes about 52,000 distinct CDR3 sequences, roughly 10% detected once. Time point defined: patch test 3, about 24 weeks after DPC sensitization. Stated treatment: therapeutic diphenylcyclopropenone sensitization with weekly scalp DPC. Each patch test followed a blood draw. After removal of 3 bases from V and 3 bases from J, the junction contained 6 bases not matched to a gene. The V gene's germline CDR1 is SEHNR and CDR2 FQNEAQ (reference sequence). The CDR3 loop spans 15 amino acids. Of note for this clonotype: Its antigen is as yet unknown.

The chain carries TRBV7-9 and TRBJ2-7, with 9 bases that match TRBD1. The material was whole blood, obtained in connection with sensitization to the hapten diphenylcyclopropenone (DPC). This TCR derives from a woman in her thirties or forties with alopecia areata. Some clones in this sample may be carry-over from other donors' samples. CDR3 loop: CASSLGDRVSYEQYF. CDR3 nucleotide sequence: TGTGCCAGCAGCTTGGGGGACAGGGTAAGCTACGAGCAGTACTTC.